These 18 T cell receptor beta chains were all obtained from the same sample, sequenced in a study of CD8 T cells in Susac syndrome. A quantity of about 0.5 to 1 ug RNA underwent reverse transcription using random hexamers. TCRdb re-called the immunoSEQ multiplex PCR reads with MiXCR, one entry per CDR3 protein. The sample holds approximately 100,000 distinct CDR3 sequences, 85% to 95% seen once. Material: CD8+ T cells from PBMCs. Source of these receptors: a human donor in good health.

The J gene is TRBJ1-4, the V gene TRBV30; TRBD1 is a possible D gene (5 bases). Germline V lookup: CDR1 GTSNPN, CDR2 SVGIG (reference sequence). The CDR3 totals 14 residues. The germline V and J ends were trimmed by 2 bases and 7 bases, with 14 bases remaining between them. The CDR3 region has the DNA TGTGCCTGGAGTCATGCGGGGGGATTTGAAAAACTGTTTTTT. This gives the protein CAWSHAGGFEKLFF.

The chain carries TRBV5-1 and TRBJ2-5; D might be TRBD1 or TRBD2, each matching 5 bases. The CDR3 covers 15 residues. V dropped 4 bases and J dropped 3 bases, with 16 bases sitting between them. Germline V gene lookup returns CDR1 SGHRS and CDR2 YFSETQ. The CDR3 protein is CASSRGPRGEETQYF. The CDR3 region has the DNA TGCGCCAGCAGCCGTGGACCGAGGGGTGAAGAGACCCAGTACTTC.

The chain has TRBV3-1 and TRBJ2-2; TRBD1 matches 7 bases. The CDR3 is 15 amino acids. Germline values: CDR1 LGHDT, CDR2 YNNKEL (reference sequence). V lost 7 bases, J lost 4 bases, and 9 bases stayed unmatched. The CDR3 DNA is TGTGCCAGCAAGTCCGGGACAGCGGTCACCGGGGAGCTGTTTTTT. This translates into CASKSGTAVTGELFF.

The chain carries TRBV20-1 and TRBJ2-7; 8 nucleotides match TRBD2. This CDR3 spans 14 amino acids. Trimming cost V 6 bases and J 1 base; bases outside gene matches: 8. The germline gives CDR1 DFQATT, CDR2 SNEGSKA (reference sequence). In nucleotides, the CDR3 is TGCAGTGCCGCGGGGCTAGCGGGTTCCTACGAGCAGTACTTC. Protein: CSAAGLAGSYEQYF.

The V gene is TRBV7-8, the J gene TRBJ2-3, with D unresolved. The CDR3 is 17 amino acids. Germline CDR1 reads SGHVS; CDR2 reads FQNEAQ. Deletions cut 4 bases from V and 0 bases from J, with 17 bases between. CDR3 loop: CASSSSYWRSSTDTQYF. The CDR3 nucleotides are TGTGCCAGCAGCTCCTCCTACTGGAGATCTAGCACAGATACGCAGTATTTT.

The V call is TRBV20-1, the J call TRBJ2-2; a possible D gene is TRBD1 (5 bases). The germline V gene has CDR1 DFQATT and CDR2 SNEGSKA (reference sequence). This CDR3 spans 14 amino acids. The V end was cut by 6 bases, the J end by 3 bases, with 14 bases between. CDR3 nucleotides: TGCAGTGCCCGGACAAATAGGGACACCGGGGAGCTGTTTTTT. Encoded protein: CSARTNRDTGELFF.

This chain joins TRBV6-2 or TRBV6-3 and TRBJ2-3; D remains unclear. Germline values: CDR1 MNHEY, CDR2 SVGEGT. This CDR3 spans 11 amino acids. Trimming removed 7 bases at V and 4 bases at J, with 6 bases between. CDR3 sequence (DNA): TGTGCCAGCAAGATCGCAGATACGCAGTATTTT. Protein: CASKIADTQYF.

The CDR3 coding sequence is TGTGCCAGCAGTACTCACGTCGACCTCGACGAGCAGTACTTC. Protein product: CASSTHVDLDEQYF. The rearrangement joins TRBV11-2 to TRBJ2-7; no reliable D call. The V end lost 6 bases, the J end lost 5 bases, and 17 bases lay between the germline ends. This CDR3 is built from 14 residues. Looked up from germline, CDR1 is SGHAT and CDR2 is FQNNGV.

The gene calls are TRBV7-2 and TRBJ2-7, with 7 bases matching TRBD1. V was clipped by 5 bases and J by 2 bases; unmatched bases: 6. CDR1 SGHTA and CDR2 FQGNSA come from the germline V gene. This CDR3 comprises 14 residues. CDR3 nucleotides: TGTGCCAGCAGCCTGGGACAGAGAGCCTACGAGCAGTACTTC. Translation: CASSLGQRAYEQYF.

The chain is built from TRBV6-2 or TRBV6-3 and TRBJ2-7; D is undetermined. Trimming took off 4 bases at V and 2 bases at J, with 15 bases between the two ends. This CDR3 comprises 15 residues. Looked up from germline, CDR1 is MNHEY and CDR2 is SVGEGT. CDR3 in DNA: TGTGCCAGCAGTTTTCGTGGCGGAGAAGCCTACGAGCAGTACTTC. Translation gives CASSFRGGEAYEQYF.

This clonotype occurred once. The chain links TRBV7-9 to TRBJ1-1; D not resolved. CDR3 length: 13 amino acids. The germline gives CDR1 SEHNR, CDR2 FQNEAQ (reference sequence). Trimming removed 1 base at V and 4 bases at J, with 7 bases between. The DNA for the CDR3 is TGTGCCAGCAGCTTAGGTCCGGCCACTGAAGCTTTCTTT. Translation: CASSLGPATEAFF. The entire variable domain, with the rest obtained from reference TRBV7-9 and TRBJ1-1, is as follows: DTGVSQNPRHKITKRGQNVTFRCDPISEHNRLYWYRQTLGQGPEFLTYFQNEAQLEKSRLLSDRFSAERPKGSFSTLEIQRTEQGDSAMYLCASSLGPATEAFFGQGTRLTVV.

The V gene is TRBV12-3 or TRBV12-4, the J gene TRBJ2-1, with 9 bases fitting TRBD1. The CDR3 extends over 14 amino acids. Unmatched junction bases numbered 5, after V lost 7 bases and J lost 4 bases. CDR3 sequence reads: CASTPGTGYNEQFF. CDR3 nucleotide sequence: TGTGCCAGCACCCCAGGGACAGGGTACAATGAGCAGTTCTTC.

The chain joins TRBV7-9 to TRBJ2-1; 10 bases agree with TRBD2. V lost 5 bases, J lost 6 bases, and 7 bases stayed unmatched. Germline V gene data show CDR1 as SEHNR and CDR2 as FQNEAQ (reference sequence). This CDR3 is built from 15 residues. Here the CDR3 DNA reads TGTGCCAGCAGCCCAAGCGGGAGGGCCCCCAATGAGCAGTTCTTC. This translates into CASSPSGRAPNEQFF.

The chain links TRBV5-6 to TRBJ1-2, with 10 bases lining up with TRBD1. There are 14 residues in the CDR3. CDR1 and CDR2 from the germline V gene are SGHDT and YYEEEE. The trim removed 4 bases at V and 4 bases at J, leaving 4 bases unmatched. In nucleotides, the CDR3 is TGTGCCAGCAGCGCGGGACAGGGGCCCTATGGCTACACCTTC. It specifies CASSAGQGPYGYTF.

This chain uses TRBV12-3 or TRBV12-4 with TRBJ2-3; D unclear. The CDR3 consists of 13 residues. Trimming cost V 3 bases and J 4 bases, with 8 bases left between them. The CDR3 bases are TGTGCCAGCAGTTTGCACACCTCAGATACGCAGTATTTT. It codes for CASSLHTSDTQYF.

The chain joins TRBV4-3 to TRBJ1-2; tentatively, D is TRBD1 (5 bases). This CDR3 comprises 15 residues. Germline CDR1 reads LGHNA; CDR2 reads YSLEER. The germline V and J ends were trimmed by 1 base and 6 bases, with 15 bases remaining between them. CDR3 region: CASSQGTGTGDGYTF. The CDR3 DNA follows: TGCGCCAGCAGCCAAGGAACCGGGACTGGGGATGGCTACACCTTC.

The CDR3, as DNA: TGTGCCAGCAGCCAACCCAGGGGTTTGGACACTGAAGCTTTCTTT. This gives the protein CASSQPRGLDTEAFF. V usage is TRBV4-2 and J usage is TRBJ1-1; D is possibly TRBD1 (6 bases). The CDR3 extends over 15 amino acids. The germline CDR1 and CDR2 sequences are LGHNA and YNFKEQ. Trimming shortened V by 2 bases and J by 3 bases, and 13 bases separated the two germline ends.

The rearrangement joins TRBV14 to TRBJ2-2; unclear D gene. V lost 3 bases to trimming and J lost 4 bases, with 9 bases between them. In germline, CDR1 is SGHDN, CDR2 FVKESK. This CDR3 is built from 14 residues. The CDR3 reads CASSHRQITGELFF. CDR3 DNA sequence: TGTGCCAGCAGCCACCGACAAATCACCGGGGAGCTGTTTTTT.